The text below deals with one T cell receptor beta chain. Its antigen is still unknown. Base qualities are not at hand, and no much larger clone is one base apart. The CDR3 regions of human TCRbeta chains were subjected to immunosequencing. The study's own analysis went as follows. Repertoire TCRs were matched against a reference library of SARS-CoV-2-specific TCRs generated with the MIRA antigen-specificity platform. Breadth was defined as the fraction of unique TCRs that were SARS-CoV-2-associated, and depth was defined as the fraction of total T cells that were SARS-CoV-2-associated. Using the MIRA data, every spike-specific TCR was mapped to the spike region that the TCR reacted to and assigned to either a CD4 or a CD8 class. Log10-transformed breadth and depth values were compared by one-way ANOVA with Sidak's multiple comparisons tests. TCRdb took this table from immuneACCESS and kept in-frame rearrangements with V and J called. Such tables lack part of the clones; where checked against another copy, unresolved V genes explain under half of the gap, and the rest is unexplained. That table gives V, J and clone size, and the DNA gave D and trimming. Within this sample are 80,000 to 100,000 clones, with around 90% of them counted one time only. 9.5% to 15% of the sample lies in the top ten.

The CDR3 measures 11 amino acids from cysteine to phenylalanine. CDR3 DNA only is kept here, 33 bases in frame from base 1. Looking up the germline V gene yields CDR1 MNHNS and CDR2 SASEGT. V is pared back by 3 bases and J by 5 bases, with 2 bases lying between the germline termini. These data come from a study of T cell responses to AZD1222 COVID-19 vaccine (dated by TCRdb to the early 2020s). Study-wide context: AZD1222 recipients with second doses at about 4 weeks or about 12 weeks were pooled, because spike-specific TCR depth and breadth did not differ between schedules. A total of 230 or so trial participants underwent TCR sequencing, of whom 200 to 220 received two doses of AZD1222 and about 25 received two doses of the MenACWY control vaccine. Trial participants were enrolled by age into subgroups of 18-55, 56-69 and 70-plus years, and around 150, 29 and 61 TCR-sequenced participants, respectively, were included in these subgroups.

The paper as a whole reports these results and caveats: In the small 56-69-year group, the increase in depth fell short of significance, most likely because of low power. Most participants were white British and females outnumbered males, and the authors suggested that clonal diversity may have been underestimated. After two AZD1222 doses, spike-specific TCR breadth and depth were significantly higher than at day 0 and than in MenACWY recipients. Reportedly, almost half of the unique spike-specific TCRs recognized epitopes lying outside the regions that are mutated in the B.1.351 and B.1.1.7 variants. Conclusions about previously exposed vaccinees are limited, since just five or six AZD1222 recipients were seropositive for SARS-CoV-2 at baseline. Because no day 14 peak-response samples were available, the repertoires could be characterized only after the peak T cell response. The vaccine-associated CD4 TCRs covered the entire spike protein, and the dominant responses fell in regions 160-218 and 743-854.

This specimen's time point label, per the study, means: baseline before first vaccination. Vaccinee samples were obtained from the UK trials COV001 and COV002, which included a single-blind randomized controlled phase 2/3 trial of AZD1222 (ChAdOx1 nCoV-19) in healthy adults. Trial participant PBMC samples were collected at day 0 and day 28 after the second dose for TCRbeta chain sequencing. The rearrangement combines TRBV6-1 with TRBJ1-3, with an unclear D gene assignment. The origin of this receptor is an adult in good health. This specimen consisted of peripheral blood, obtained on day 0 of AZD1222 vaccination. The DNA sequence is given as TGTGCCAGCAGTGAGAGAAACACCATATATTTT. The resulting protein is CASSERNTIYF.